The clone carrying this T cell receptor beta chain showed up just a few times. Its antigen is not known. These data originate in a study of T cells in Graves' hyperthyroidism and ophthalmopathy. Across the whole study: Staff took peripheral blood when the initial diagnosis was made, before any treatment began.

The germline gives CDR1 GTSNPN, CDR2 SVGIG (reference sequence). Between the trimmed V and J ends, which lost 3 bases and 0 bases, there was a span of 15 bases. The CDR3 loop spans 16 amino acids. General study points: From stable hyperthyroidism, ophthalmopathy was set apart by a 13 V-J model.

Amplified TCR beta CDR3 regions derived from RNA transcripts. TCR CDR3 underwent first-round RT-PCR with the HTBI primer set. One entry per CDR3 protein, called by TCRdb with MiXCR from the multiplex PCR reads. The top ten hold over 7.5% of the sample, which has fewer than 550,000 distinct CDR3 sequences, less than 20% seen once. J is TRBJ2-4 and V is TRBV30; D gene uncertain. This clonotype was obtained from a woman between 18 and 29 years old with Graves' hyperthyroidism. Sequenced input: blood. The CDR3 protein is CAWREPRGLAKNIQYF. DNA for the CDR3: TGTGCCTGGAGAGAGCCCCGAGGATTAGCCAAAAACATTCAGTACTTC.